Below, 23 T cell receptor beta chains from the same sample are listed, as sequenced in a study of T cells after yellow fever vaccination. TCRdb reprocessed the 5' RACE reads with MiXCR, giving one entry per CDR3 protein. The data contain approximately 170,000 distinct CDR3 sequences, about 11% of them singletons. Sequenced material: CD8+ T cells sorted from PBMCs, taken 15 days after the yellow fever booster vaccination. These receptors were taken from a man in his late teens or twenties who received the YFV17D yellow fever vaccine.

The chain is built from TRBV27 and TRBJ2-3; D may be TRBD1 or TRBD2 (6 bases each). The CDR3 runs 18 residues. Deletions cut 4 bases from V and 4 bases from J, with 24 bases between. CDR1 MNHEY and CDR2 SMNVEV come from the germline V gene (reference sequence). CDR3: CASSYHHVGGGGPDTQYF. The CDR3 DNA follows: TGTGCCAGCAGTTACCACCACGTTGGAGGAGGGGGGCCAGATACGCAGTATTTT.

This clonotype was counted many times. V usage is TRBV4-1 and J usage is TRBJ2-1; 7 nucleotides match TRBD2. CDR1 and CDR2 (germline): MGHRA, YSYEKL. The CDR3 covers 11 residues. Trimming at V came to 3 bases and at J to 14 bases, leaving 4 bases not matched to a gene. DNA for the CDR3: TGCGCCAGCAGCCATGGGGGGGTCGAGTTCTTC. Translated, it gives CASSHGGVEFF.

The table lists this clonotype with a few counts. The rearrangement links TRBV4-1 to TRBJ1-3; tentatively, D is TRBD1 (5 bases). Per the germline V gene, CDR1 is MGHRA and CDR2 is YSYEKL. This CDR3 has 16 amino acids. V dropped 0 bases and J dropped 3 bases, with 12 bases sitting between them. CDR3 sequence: CASSQDTGAGGNTIYF. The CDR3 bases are TGCGCCAGCAGCCAAGATACCGGGGCGGGTGGAAACACCATATATTTT.

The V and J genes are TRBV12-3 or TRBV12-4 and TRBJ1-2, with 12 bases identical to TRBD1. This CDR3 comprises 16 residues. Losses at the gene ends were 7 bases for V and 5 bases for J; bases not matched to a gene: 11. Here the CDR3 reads CASIPLGTGGMYGYTF. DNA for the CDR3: TGTGCCAGCATACCTCTTGGGACAGGGGGCATGTATGGCTACACCTTC.

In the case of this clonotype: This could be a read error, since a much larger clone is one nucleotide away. The CDR3 nucleotides are TGTGCCATCAGCCCACCACGGATTCGCCGGGACACAGATACGCAGTATTTT. It specifies CAISPPRIRRDTDTQYF. The chain carries TRBV7-9 and TRBJ2-3; D might be TRBD2 (5 bases). CDR1 SEHNR and CDR2 FQNEAQ come from the germline V gene (reference sequence). The CDR3 contains 17 residues.

CDR3: CSGGGPRPDTQYF. The CDR3 DNA reads as TGCAGCGGAGGCGGGCCTAGGCCAGATACGCAGTATTTT. The rearrangement joins TRBV29-1 to TRBJ2-3; D possibly corresponds to TRBD2 (5 bases). The V gene lost 7 bases and the J gene lost 4 bases, with 15 bases spanning the gap. Germline V gene lookup returns CDR1 SQVTM and CDR2 ANQGSEA. The CDR3 consists of 13 residues.

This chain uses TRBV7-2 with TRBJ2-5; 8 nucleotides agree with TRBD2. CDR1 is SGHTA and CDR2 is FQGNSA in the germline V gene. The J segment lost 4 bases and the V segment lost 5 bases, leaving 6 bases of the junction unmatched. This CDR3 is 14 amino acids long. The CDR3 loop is CASSLVAGRETQYF. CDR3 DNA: TGTGCCAGCAGCCTTGTAGCGGGGAGAGAGACCCAGTACTTC.

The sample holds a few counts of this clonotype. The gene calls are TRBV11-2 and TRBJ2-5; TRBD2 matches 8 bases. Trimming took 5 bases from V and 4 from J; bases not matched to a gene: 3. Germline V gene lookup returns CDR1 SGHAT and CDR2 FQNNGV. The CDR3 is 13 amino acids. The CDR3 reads CASSPGGGETQYF. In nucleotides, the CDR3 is TGTGCCAGCAGCCCGGGGGGGGGAGAGACCCAGTACTTC.

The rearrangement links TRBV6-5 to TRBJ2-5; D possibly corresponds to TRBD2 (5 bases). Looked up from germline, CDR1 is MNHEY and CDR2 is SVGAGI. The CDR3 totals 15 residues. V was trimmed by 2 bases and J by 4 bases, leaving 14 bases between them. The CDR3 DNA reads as TGTGCCAGCAGTTACGCCGGAAGGGCGGGAGAGACCCAGTACTTC. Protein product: CASSYAGRAGETQYF.

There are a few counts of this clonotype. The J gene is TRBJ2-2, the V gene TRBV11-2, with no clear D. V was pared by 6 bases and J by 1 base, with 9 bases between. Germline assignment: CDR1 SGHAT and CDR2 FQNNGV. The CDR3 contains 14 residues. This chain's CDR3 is CASSVGVNTGELFF. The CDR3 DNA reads TGTGCCAGCAGTGTTGGGGTGAACACCGGGGAGCTGTTTTTT.

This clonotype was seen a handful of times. CDR3 protein: CASSVGQGTEAFF. The CDR3 region has the DNA TGTGCCAGTAGTGTGGGACAGGGGACTGAAGCTTTCTTT. This rearrangement joins TRBV19 to TRBJ1-1, with 10 bases fitting TRBD1. The trim removed 5 bases at V and 5 bases at J, leaving 2 bases unmatched. The V gene's germline CDR1 is LNHDA and CDR2 SQIVND (reference sequence). This CDR3 region has 13 residues.

CDR3 coding DNA: TGCGCCAGCAGCTTGGGTCATTCCCAACCTCTCACTGAAGCTTTCTTT. This codes for CASSLGHSQPLTEAFF. The chain combines TRBV5-1 with TRBJ1-1, with D unclear. V dropped 0 bases and J dropped 4 bases, with 16 bases sitting between them. Looked up from germline, CDR1 is SGHRS and CDR2 is YFSETQ. The CDR3 contains 16 residues.

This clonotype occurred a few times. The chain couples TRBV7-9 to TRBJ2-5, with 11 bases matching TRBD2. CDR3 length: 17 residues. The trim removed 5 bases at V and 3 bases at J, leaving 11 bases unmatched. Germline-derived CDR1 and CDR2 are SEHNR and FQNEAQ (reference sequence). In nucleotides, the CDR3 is TGTGCCAGCAGCGTATCTAGCGGGGGGACCCAGAAAGAGACCCAGTACTTC. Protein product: CASSVSSGGTQKETQYF.

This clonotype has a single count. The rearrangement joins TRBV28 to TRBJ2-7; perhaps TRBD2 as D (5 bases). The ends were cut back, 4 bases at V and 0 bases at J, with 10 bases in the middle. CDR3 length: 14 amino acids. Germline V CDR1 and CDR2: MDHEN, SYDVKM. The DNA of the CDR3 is TGTGCCAGCAGTTCGGGAAGGAGCTCCTACGAGCAGTACGTC. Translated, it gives CASSSGRSSYEQYV.

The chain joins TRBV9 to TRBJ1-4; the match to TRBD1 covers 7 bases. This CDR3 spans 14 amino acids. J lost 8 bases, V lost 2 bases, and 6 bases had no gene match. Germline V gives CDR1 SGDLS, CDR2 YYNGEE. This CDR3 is CASSVSGGREKLFF. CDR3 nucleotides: TGTGCCAGCAGCGTTTCAGGGGGTAGAGAAAAACTGTTTTTT.

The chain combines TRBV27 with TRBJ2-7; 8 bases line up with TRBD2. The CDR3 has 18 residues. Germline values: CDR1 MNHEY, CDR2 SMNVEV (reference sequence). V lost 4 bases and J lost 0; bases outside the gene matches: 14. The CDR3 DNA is TGTGCCAGCAGTTCCCAGGGTGCCGGGGGGGCCAGCTCCTACGAGCAGTACTTC. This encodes CASSSQGAGGASSYEQYF.

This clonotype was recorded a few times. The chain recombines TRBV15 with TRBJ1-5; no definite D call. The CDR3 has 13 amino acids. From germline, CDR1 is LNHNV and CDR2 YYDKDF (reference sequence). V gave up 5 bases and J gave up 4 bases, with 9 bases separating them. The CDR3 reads CATSPHLNQPQHF. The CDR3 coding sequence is TGTGCCACCAGCCCGCATTTAAATCAGCCCCAGCATTTT.

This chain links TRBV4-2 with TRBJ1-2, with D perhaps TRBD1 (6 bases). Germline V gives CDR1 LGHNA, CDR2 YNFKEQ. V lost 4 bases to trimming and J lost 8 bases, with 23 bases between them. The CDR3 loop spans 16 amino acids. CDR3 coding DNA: TGTGCCAGCAGCCCCGGCAGGGGACCGGGCGAGGGCGGCTACACCTTC. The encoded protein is CASSPGRGPGEGGYTF.

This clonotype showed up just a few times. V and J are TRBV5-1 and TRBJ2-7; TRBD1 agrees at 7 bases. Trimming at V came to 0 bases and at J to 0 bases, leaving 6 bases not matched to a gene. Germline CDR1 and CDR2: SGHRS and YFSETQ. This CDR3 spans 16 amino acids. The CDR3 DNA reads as TGCGCCAGCAGCTTGGGGGGACAGCCCCTCTCCTACGAGCAGTACTTC. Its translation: CASSLGGQPLSYEQYF.

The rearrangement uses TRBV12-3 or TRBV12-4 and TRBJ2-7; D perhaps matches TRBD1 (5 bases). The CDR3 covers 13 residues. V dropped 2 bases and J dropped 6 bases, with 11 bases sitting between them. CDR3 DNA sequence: TGTGCCAGCAGTTTAATCCTAGGGGCCGAGCAGTACTTC. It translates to CASSLILGAEQYF.

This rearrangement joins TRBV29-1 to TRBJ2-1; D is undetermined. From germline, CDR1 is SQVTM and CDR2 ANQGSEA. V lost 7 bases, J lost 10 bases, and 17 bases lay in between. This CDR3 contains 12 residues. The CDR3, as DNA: TGCAGCGCTAGTGGTAAAGTCGGGGAGCAGTTCTTC. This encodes CSASGKVGEQFF.

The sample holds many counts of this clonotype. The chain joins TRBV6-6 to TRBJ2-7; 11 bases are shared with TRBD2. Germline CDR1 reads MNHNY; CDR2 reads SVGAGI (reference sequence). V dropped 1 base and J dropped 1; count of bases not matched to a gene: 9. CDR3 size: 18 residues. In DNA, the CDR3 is TGTGCCAGCAGTTACTTCTTACTAGCGGGGGCCGAGTCCTACGAGCAGTACTTC. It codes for CASSYFLLAGAESYEQYF.

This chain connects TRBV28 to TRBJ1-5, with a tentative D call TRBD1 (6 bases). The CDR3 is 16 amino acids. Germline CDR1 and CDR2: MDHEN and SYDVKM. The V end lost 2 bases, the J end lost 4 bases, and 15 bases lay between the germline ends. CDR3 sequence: CASSLSTVRGNQPQHF. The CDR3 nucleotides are TGTGCCAGCAGTTTAAGTACAGTAAGGGGGAATCAGCCCCAGCATTTT. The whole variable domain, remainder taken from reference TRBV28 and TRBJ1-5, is DVKVTQSSRYLVKRTGEKVFLECVQDMDHENMFWYRQDPGLGLRLIYFSYDVKMKEKGDIPEGYSVSREKKERFSLILESASTNQTSMYLCASSLSTVRGNQPQHFGDGTRLSIL.